Described below is a single TCR beta chain sequence and its context. Sequencing was performed with immunoSEQ multiplex PCR; in TCRdb, only in-frame clones are kept and a portion is missing. The repertoire has approximately 5,900 clones, 60% to 80% of them found once; the top ten carry around 16%. The entry originates in a study of the immune and genomic landscape of osteosarcoma. The post-treatment osteosarcoma tumors were primary, local recurrence or metastasis specimens from poor-prognosis patients. Germline loops: CDR1 SGHVS, CDR2 FQNEAQ. With 5 bases clipped from V and 2 bases from J, the junction kept 9 bases outside the gene matches. The CDR3 is made up of 16 amino acids.

The clonotype comes from a human donor with osteosarcoma. The source material was osteosarcoma tumor tissue from the lung. The rearrangement joins TRBV7-8 to TRBJ2-1; 7 nucleotides align to TRBD1. This CDR3 reads CASSHIQGIPYNEQFF. As DNA, the CDR3 is TGTGCCAGCAGCCATATACAGGGGATTCCCTACAATGAGCAGTTCTTC.